These 28 T cell receptor beta chains were sequenced from one sample in a study of cytomegalovirus exposure and HLA in healthy donors. Primers: 60 Vbeta forward and 13 Jbeta reverse. The assay was immunoSEQ multiplex PCR, and TCRdb's table has in-frame clones only and misses some. The table lists under 140,000 clones, around 88% of them singletons. Sequencing was done on a sample of PBMCs. These receptors were collected from a man aged 35 to 55 in good health and CMV-seronegative.

This clone appeared a single time. The rearrangement joins TRBV5-1 to TRBJ2-7; 9 nucleotides align to TRBD1. The CDR3 covers 13 residues. V gave up 1 base and J gave up 5 bases; unmatched junction bases: 1. Germline CDR1 SGHRS, CDR2 YFSETQ. DNA of the CDR3: TGCGCCAGCAGCTTGACAGGGGGCCACGAGCAGTACTTC. This gives the protein CASSLTGGHEQYF.

The gene calls are TRBV4-3 and TRBJ1-6; the D gene is possibly TRBD1 (5 bases). Germline V lookup: CDR1 LGHNA, CDR2 YSLEER. This CDR3 region has 16 residues. Trimming pared 0 bases from V and 8 bases from J, leaving 14 bases between. The CDR3 sequence: CASSQDARALYSPLHF. CDR3 nucleotides: TGCGCCAGCAGCCAAGATGCCAGGGCCCTATATTCACCCCTCCACTTT.

This chain joins TRBV19 and TRBJ1-1, with D tentatively TRBD1 (6 bases). V shed 4 bases and J shed 7 bases, with 10 bases lying between them. Germline assignment: CDR1 LNHDA and CDR2 SQIVND (reference sequence). CDR3 length: 12 residues. CDR3 sequence reads: CASSRGQLEAFF. Written as DNA, the CDR3 is TGTGCCAGTAGTAGAGGACAGCTTGAAGCTTTCTTT.

The chain joins TRBV2 to TRBJ2-3; a possible D gene is TRBD2 (5 bases). From germline, CDR1 is SNHLY and CDR2 FYNNEI. CDR3 size: 13 residues. V was clipped by 9 bases and J by 5 bases, with 15 bases between them. CDR3 amino acids: CASLYRRGDTQYF. The DNA of the CDR3 is TGTGCCAGTCTCTACCGTCGGGGAGATACGCAGTATTTT.

This clone was seen more than once but under ten times. V gene TRBV15 combines with J gene TRBJ2-7; 7 bases align to TRBD1. Per germline, CDR1 LNHNV and CDR2 YYDKDF (reference sequence). The CDR3 runs to 15 residues. Trimming took 6 bases from V and 0 from J; bases not matched to a gene: 8. DNA for the CDR3: TGTGCCACCAGACAAGACAGGGTAAGCTCCTACGAGCAGTACTTC. The encoded protein is CATRQDRVSSYEQYF. Drawing the rest from reference TRBV15 and TRBJ2-7, the complete variable domain is DAMVIQNPRYQVTQFGKPVTLSCSQTLNHNVMYWYQQKSSQAPKLLFHYYDKDFNNEADTPDNFQSRRPNTSFCFLDIRSPGLGDTAMYLCATRQDRVSSYEQYFGPGTRLTVT.

This clone was counted a single time. The genes are TRBV6-1 and TRBJ1-5; 7 bases map to TRBD1. CDR1 MNHNS and CDR2 SASEGT come from the germline V gene. V dropped 7 bases and J dropped 7; count of bases not matched to a gene: 10. There are 14 residues in the CDR3. CDR3 coding DNA: TGTGCCAGCAACTTTGACAGGGTGGGGCAGCCCCAGCATTTT. Translated: CASNFDRVGQPQHF.

The CDR3 DNA is TGTGCCTGGAGCGATACCGGGATGGGACTTGGCACTGAAGCTTTCTTT. Encoded protein: CAWSDTGMGLGTEAFF. The chain uses TRBV30 and TRBJ1-1; D possibly corresponds to TRBD1 (5 bases). The V gene lost 3 bases and the J gene lost 4 bases, with 21 bases spanning the gap. Germline V gene sequence: CDR1 GTSNPN, CDR2 SVGIG (reference sequence). The CDR3 loop spans 16 amino acids. The full variable domain, in which reference TRBV30 and TRBJ1-1 provide the parts outside the CDR3, is SQTIHQWPATLVQPVGSPLSLECTVEGTSNPNLYWYRQAAGRGLQLLFYSVGIGQISSEVPQNLSASRPQDRQFILSSKKLLLSDSGFYLCAWSDTGMGLGTEAFFGQGTRLTVV.

The V and J genes are TRBV29-1 and TRBJ1-1; tentative D call: TRBD1 (5 bases). Germline CDR1 SQVTM, CDR2 ANQGSEA. The CDR3 runs 11 residues. Between the trimmed V and J ends, which lost 7 bases and 11 bases, there was a span of 17 bases. CDR3 loop: CSGQLGRGAFF. The CDR3 DNA sequence: TGCAGCGGTCAATTAGGACGGGGGGCTTTCTTT.

The chain couples TRBV6-1 to TRBJ1-1; D might be TRBD1 (6 bases). The germline CDR1 and CDR2 sequences are MNHNS and SASEGT. The CDR3 has 16 amino acids. Trimming took off 2 bases at V and 4 bases at J, with 17 bases between the two ends. CDR3 sequence reads: CASSELPLQGPTEAFF. The CDR3 coding sequence is TGTGCCAGCAGTGAACTGCCCCTCCAGGGGCCCACTGAAGCTTTCTTT.

This clone appeared once. This rearrangement joins TRBV5-1 to TRBJ2-3; 7 bases are a match to TRBD1. There are 16 residues in the CDR3. The germline gives CDR1 SGHRS, CDR2 YFSETQ. Unmatched junction bases numbered 13, after V lost 1 base and J lost 8 bases. CDR3 residues: CASSLLGQDALGTQYF. CDR3 sequence (DNA): TGCGCCAGCAGCTTGCTAGGACAGGACGCCCTTGGTACGCAGTATTTT. The complete variable domain, with remaining parts taken from reference TRBV5-1 and TRBJ2-3, reads KAGVTQTPRYLIKTRGQQVTLSCSPISGHRSVSWYQQTPGQGLQFLFEYFSETQRNKGNFPGRFSGRQFSNSRSEMNVSTLELGDSALYLCASSLLGQDALGTQYFGPGTRLTVL.

This clone was seen just once. This chain joins TRBV7-9 and TRBJ2-7; 11 bases are shared with TRBD1. The CDR3 extends over 15 amino acids. With V trimmed by 5 bases and J by 7 bases, 10 bases remained unmatched. The germline gives CDR1 SEHNR, CDR2 FQNEAQ (reference sequence). CDR3 residues: CASSPRGQGVREQYF. Written as DNA, the CDR3 is TGTGCCAGCAGCCCCCGGGGACAGGGGGTGAGGGAGCAGTACTTC.

The V and J genes are TRBV6-5 and TRBJ2-5; 9 bases line up with TRBD2. Germline values: CDR1 MNHEY, CDR2 SVGAGI. The junction had 6 bases not matched to a gene; V was cut back by 6 bases and J by 4 bases. The CDR3 length is 14 residues. In nucleotides, the CDR3 is TGTGCCAGCAGGGCGGGACTAGCCCCAGAGACCCAGTACTTC. Its protein product is CASRAGLAPETQYF.

CDR3 sequence: CASSLGQPNSPLHF. The CDR3 coding sequence is TGCGCCAGCAGCTTGGGACAGCCAAATTCACCCCTCCACTTT. This rearrangement joins TRBV5-1 to TRBJ1-6; tentative D call: TRBD1 (5 bases). CDR3 size: 14 residues. CDR1 and CDR2 from the germline V gene are SGHRS and YFSETQ. The germline V and J ends were trimmed by 0 bases and 7 bases, with 8 bases remaining between them.

The chain couples TRBV19 to TRBJ1-5, with a possible D match to TRBD1 (6 bases). Trimming cost V 6 bases and J 0 bases, with 15 bases left between them. Germline V CDR1 and CDR2: LNHDA, SQIVND (reference sequence). The CDR3 covers 16 residues. The CDR3 DNA is TGTGCCAGTAGGACTACAGGGTATACTAGCAATCAGCCCCAGCATTTT. As protein: CASRTTGYTSNQPQHF.

The rearrangement joins TRBV28 to TRBJ1-2, with D uncertain. Trimming removed 6 bases at V and 6 bases at J, with 23 bases between. Germline CDR1 and CDR2: MDHEN and SYDVKM. CDR3 length: 16 amino acids. The CDR3, as DNA: TGTGCCAGCAGGACGGGAGACCTCAAAGGTCGTCATGGCTACACCTTC. Translated, it gives CASRTGDLKGRHGYTF.

The chain carries TRBV6-1 and TRBJ1-5; no definite D call. This CDR3 is 17 amino acids long. CDR1 MNHNS and CDR2 SASEGT come from the germline V gene. V lost 4 bases, J lost 0 bases, and 16 bases lay in between. CDR3 protein: CASSGGGKDYSNQPQHF. CDR3 DNA: TGTGCCAGCAGTGGGGGAGGGAAGGATTATAGCAATCAGCCCCAGCATTTT.

The CDR3 sequence is CAWGQGRSYSNQPQHF. The CDR3 nucleotides are TGTGCCTGGGGACAGGGGAGAAGCTATAGCAATCAGCCCCAGCATTTT. This chain joins TRBV30 and TRBJ1-5; 9 positions agree with TRBD1. CDR3 length: 16 amino acids. The V gene's germline CDR1 is GTSNPN and CDR2 SVGIG (reference sequence). V dropped 5 bases and J dropped 0; count of bases not matched to a gene: 8.

The chain recombines TRBV6-5 with TRBJ1-1; D possibly corresponds to TRBD1 (5 bases). Germline-derived CDR1 and CDR2 are MNHEY and SVGAGI. Trimming removed 3 bases at V and 5 bases at J, with 13 bases between. The CDR3 spans 14 residues. The CDR3 DNA sequence: TGTGCCAGCAGTTATATGGGGGGACGAACTGAAGCTTTCTTT. Amino acids: CASSYMGGRTEAFF.

V is TRBV5-1 and J is TRBJ2-3; 7 positions match TRBD1. The CDR3 covers 14 residues. Trimming at V came to 4 bases and at J to 4 bases, leaving 6 bases not matched to a gene. Germline lookup yields CDR1 SGHRS and CDR2 YFSETQ. CDR3 loop: CASSPRQGADTQYF. CDR3 nucleotide sequence: TGCGCCAGCAGCCCACGCCAGGGGGCAGATACGCAGTATTTT.

This clone was seen only once. The J gene is TRBJ2-5, the V gene TRBV5-4, with unresolved D. Per the germline V gene, CDR1 is SGHNT and CDR2 is YYREEE (reference sequence). This CDR3 contains 14 residues. V gave up 4 bases and J gave up 1 base, with 11 bases separating them. The CDR3 DNA sequence: TGTGCCAGCAGCCTGTCAGGCGTCCAAGAGACCCAGTACTTC. The encoded protein is CASSLSGVQETQYF.

The chain employs TRBV2 and TRBJ1-1; D gene unclear. Germline lookup yields CDR1 SNHLY and CDR2 FYNNEI. V was cut by 7 bases and J by 3 bases, with 12 bases left in between. The CDR3 contains 13 residues. The CDR3 DNA sequence: TGTGCCAGCACCCTTGACGGAGACACTGAAGCTTTCTTT. Translating gives CASTLDGDTEAFF.

This clone has only a few counts. This chain connects TRBV5-1 to TRBJ1-1; 8 bases match TRBD1. The V gene's germline CDR1 is SGHRS and CDR2 YFSETQ. The junction had 10 bases not matched to a gene; V was cut back by 5 bases and J by 4 bases. The CDR3 extends over 15 amino acids. The CDR3 is CASRERDRFSTEAFF. CDR3 nucleotide sequence: TGCGCCAGCAGAGAAAGGGACAGGTTTAGCACTGAAGCTTTCTTT.

The chain is built from TRBV6-6 and TRBJ1-1, with TRBD1 matching over 9 bases. With 2 bases clipped from V and 10 bases from J, the junction kept 5 bases outside the gene matches. The V gene's germline CDR1 is MNHNY and CDR2 SVGAGI (reference sequence). This CDR3 spans 13 amino acids. The CDR3 spells CASSYRTGEGAFF. CDR3 nucleotides: TGTGCCAGCAGTTACCGGACAGGGGAGGGAGCTTTCTTT.

This chain uses TRBV5-6 with TRBJ2-5; D is perhaps TRBD1 (6 bases). CDR1 and CDR2 (germline): SGHDT, YYEEEE. The V and J ends lost 4 bases and 4 bases respectively, with 14 bases between them. The CDR3 consists of 14 residues. The CDR3 protein is CASSILDRRETQYF. The CDR3 nucleotides are TGTGCCAGCAGCATCTTAGACAGGAGAGAGACCCAGTACTTC. Together with reference TRBV5-6 and TRBJ2-5, the CDR3 gives the full variable domain: DAGVTQSPTHLIKTRGQQVTLRCSPKSGHDTVSWYQQALGQGPQFIFQYYEEEERQRGNFPDRFSGHQFPNYSSELNVNALLLGDSALYLCASSILDRRETQYFGPGTRLLVL.

The chain links TRBV25-1 to TRBJ2-2; the D is unclear. Trimming took off 3 bases at V and 1 base at J, with 6 bases between the two ends. The CDR3 contains 14 residues. Germline assignment: CDR1 MGHDK and CDR2 SYGVNS. CDR3 sequence: CASSDSLNTGELFF. CDR3 bases: TGTGCCAGCAGTGATTCACTGAACACCGGGGAGCTGTTTTTT.

The chain is built from TRBV18 and TRBJ2-3; 8 bases agree with TRBD1. Germline values: CDR1 KGHSH, CDR2 LQKENI. The ends lost 3 bases at V and 5 bases at J; junction bases unmatched: 1. The CDR3 totals 13 residues. Written as DNA, the CDR3 is TGTGCCAGCTCACCCGGACAGGGAGATACGCAGTATTTT. It yields the protein CASSPGQGDTQYF.

V gene TRBV30 combines with J gene TRBJ1-4; TRBD1 matches 8 bases. V trimming: 5 bases; J trimming: 5 bases; junction bases outside the gene matches: 4. The CDR3 is 13 amino acids. CDR1 is GTSNPN, CDR2 SVGIG, per germline (reference sequence). The CDR3 loop reads CAWSGTGNEKLFF. DNA for the CDR3: TGTGCCTGGTCCGGGACAGGAAATGAAAAACTGTTTTTT.

J is TRBJ2-3 and V is TRBV30; 8 bases map to TRBD2. The germline gives CDR1 GTSNPN, CDR2 SVGIG (reference sequence). The CDR3 covers 17 residues. V shed 0 bases, J shed 0 bases, and the junction held 8 bases outside the gene matches. CDR3 in amino acids: CAWSVSRGGYSTDTQYF. DNA for the CDR3: TGTGCCTGGAGTGTATCTCGGGGGGGGTACAGCACAGATACGCAGTATTTT.